This TCR beta chain stems from a study of CD4 T cells in lung cancer (dated by TCRdb to about 2019). Regarding the research as a whole: In the study, blood T cells of NSCLC patients were screened for responses to candidate mutation-encoded neoepitopes, and neoantigen-specific CD4+ T-cell clones and TCRs were isolated. TCRB deep sequencing tracked the frequency of neoantigen-specific clonotypes in tumor resections, non-adjacent lung and cultured T-cell products. Tumor and non-adjacent lung tissue came from a handful of patients undergoing curative-intent resections for stage I-III non-small cell lung cancer. The patients who underwent resection had lung adenocarcinoma or squamous cell carcinoma, were aged 60 to 69 when blood was donated, and were mostly former smokers. Before blood donation, treatments including platinum chemotherapy had been received by the patients, and nivolumab or pembrolizumab had been received by some of the patients. Paper-wide results and their limitations: Rather than memory responses to the cancer, some blood-derived responses might reflect cross-reactivity or in vitro priming of naive T cells.

Looking up the germline V gene yields CDR1 SNHLY and CDR2 FYNNEI. From the cysteine through the phenylalanine, the CDR3 covers 15 amino acids. The read is trimmed to its CDR3 DNA, 45 bases read in frame from base 1. Trimming at the junction amounts to 7 bases on V and 5 bases on J, and the germline ends lie 18 bases apart. Library method: the immunoSEQ multiplex PCR assay. DNA was isolated using Qiagen DNeasy or QIAamp micro DNA kits, and TCRB was sequenced using the Adaptive Biotechnology human TCRB sequencing kit. Sequencing of TCRB libraries was performed on an Illumina MiSeq. The paper's processing steps were these. The kit provider's software was used to analyze TCRB sequence data, and Fisher's exact test was used to test clonotype templates for tumor enrichment. TCRdb took this table from immuneACCESS and kept in-frame rearrangements with V and J called. Such tables lack part of the clones; where checked against another copy, unresolved V genes explain under half of the gap, and the rest is unexplained. V and J calls and clone size are as listed in that table; D and trimming were resolved from the DNA. For this sample the table gives approximately 9,300 clones, of which around 69% were detected only once. The ten largest clones take up 15% of the sample.

A remark on this clone: It lacks a known antigen. It has no much larger one-base neighbor in the sample; base qualities were not kept.

Non-adjacent lung tissue was taken as far as possible from the malignant lesion, at least 3 cm away, from the same resection. The sequence links TRBV2 to TRBJ2-1; the D region possibly corresponds to TRBD1 (6 bases align). Input material: normal lung tissue taken away from the tumor. The TCR was taken from a man aged 60 to 75 with non-small cell lung cancer. The CDR3 corresponds to CASKKRTDLNNEQFF. The nucleotide sequence is given as TGTGCCAGCAAAAAGAGGACAGACCTAAACAATGAGCAGTTCTTC.